This T cell receptor (beta chain) was captured by sequencing in a study of blood T cell repertoires in COVID-19. The method was immunoSEQ multiplex PCR; TCRdb's version includes in-frame clones alone and lacks a portion of them. The table records approximately 300,000 clones, 65% to 90% of them present only once. V was trimmed by 4 bases and J by 8 bases, leaving 14 bases between them. The length of the CDR3 is 13 residues. Germline CDR1 reads SGHAT; CDR2 reads FQNNGV. The sequenced sample was PBMCs or T cells enriched from blood (not recorded which). The genes are TRBV11-2 and TRBJ1-2, with D possibly being TRBD1 (6 bases). This TCR derives from a woman younger than 30 who had recovered from COVID-19. DNA for the CDR3: TGTGCCAGCAGCTCGAACAGGGCTAGGGGCTACACCTTC. Its protein is CASSSNRARGYTF.